This passage covers 14 T cell receptor beta chains from one sample sequenced in a study of blood T cells in healthy people across ages. A second PCR, run for roughly 7 to 12 cycles, used a sample-barcoded 5' primer plus a J-beta primer mix. TCRdb ran MiXCR on the 5' RACE reads and lists one entry per CDR3 protein. The table lists about 1,800,000 distinct CDR3 sequences, roughly 27% of them singletons. The sequencing input was blood. These TCRs come from a woman in her twenties or thirties in good health.

Points on this clonotype: Germline is not matched at one junction end, which may reflect a read error. The CDR3, as DNA: TGTGCCTGCTCTCCACAGCGGAATGAGCAGTTCTTC. Translating gives CACSPQRNEQFF. The V gene is TRBV18, the J gene TRBJ2-1; maybe TRBD2 (5 bases). Germline assignment: CDR1 KGHSH and CDR2 LQKENI. The CDR3 has 12 amino acids. The complete variable domain, with remaining parts taken from reference TRBV18 and TRBJ2-1, reads NAGVMQNPRHLVRRRGQEARLRCSPMKGHSHVYWYRQLPEEGLKFMVYLQKENIIDESGMPKERFSAEFPKEGPSILRIQQVVRGDSAAYFCACSPQRNEQFFGPGTRLTVL.

This clonotype appeared a few times. The gene calls are TRBV7-9 and TRBJ2-1; D might be TRBD1 (5 bases). Germline assignment: CDR1 SEHNR and CDR2 FQNEAQ (reference sequence). V was clipped by 2 bases and J by 1 base, with 15 bases between them. This CDR3 has 17 residues. In DNA, the CDR3 is TGTGCCAGCAGCTTAAGTGGGGCGACAGCTTCCTACAATGAGCAGTTCTTC. Translating gives CASSLSGATASYNEQFF. The full variable domain, with the rest looked up from reference TRBV7-9 and TRBJ2-1, is DTGVSQNPRHKITKRGQNVTFRCDPISEHNRLYWYRQTLGQGPEFLTYFQNEAQLEKSRLLSDRFSAERPKGSFSTLEIQRTEQGDSAMYLCASSLSGATASYNEQFFGPGTRLTVL.

This sequence joins TRBV5-1 and TRBJ2-5, with TRBD1 matching 9 bases. The CDR3 totals 15 residues. Unmatched junction bases numbered 12, after V lost 5 bases and J lost 7 bases. The germline gives CDR1 SGHRS, CDR2 YFSETQ. The CDR3 loop is CASSWTDRGRGTQYF. The CDR3 DNA sequence: TGCGCCAGCAGTTGGACGGACAGGGGAAGAGGGACCCAGTACTTC.

For this clonotype: A much larger clone lies one base from this, so it may be a read error. The chain uses TRBV4-3 and TRBJ2-1; the match to TRBD2 covers 11 bases. CDR1 and CDR2 (germline): LGHNA, YSLEER. The CDR3 runs 16 residues. This CDR3 reads CASSQDRLAGMDEQSF. The CDR3 DNA reads as TGCGCCAGCAGCCAAGACCGACTAGCGGGAATGGATGAGCAGTCCTTC.

This chain links TRBV5-1 with TRBJ1-6; TRBD1 matches 7 bases. This CDR3 comprises 16 residues. Germline V gene lookup returns CDR1 SGHRS and CDR2 YFSETQ. J was trimmed by 7 bases and V by 3 bases; bases with no gene match: 10. DNA of the CDR3: TGCGCCAGCAGCTCAGAGACAGGGACGGTCAATTCACCCCTCCACTTT. This translates into CASSSETGTVNSPLHF.

The J gene is TRBJ2-1, the V gene TRBV7-6; 7 bases match TRBD1. The CDR3 loop spans 14 amino acids. Germline CDR1 reads SGHVS; CDR2 reads FNYEAQ. Losses at the gene ends were 8 bases for V and 8 bases for J; bases not matched to a gene: 12. In nucleotides, the CDR3 is TGTGCCAGCCTAGCAACAGGGGCGCAGGATGAGCAGTTCTTC. Translated, it gives CASLATGAQDEQFF.

This clonotype was counted a few times. The genes are TRBV4-1 and TRBJ1-5, with D possibly TRBD1 on 5 matching bases. The CDR3 has 16 residues. The V gene's germline CDR1 is MGHRA and CDR2 YSYEKL. Trimming left V 0 bases short and J 1 base short, with 10 bases between. CDR3 DNA: TGCGCCAGCAGCCAAGAGGGGGGGGTGAGCAATCAGCCCCAGCATTTT. It specifies CASSQEGGVSNQPQHF.

There are many counts of this clonotype. This rearrangement joins TRBV20-1 to TRBJ2-7, with 13 bases matching TRBD2. The germline gives CDR1 DFQATT, CDR2 SNEGSKA (reference sequence). This CDR3 region has 15 residues. Trimming took 2 bases from V and 3 from J; bases not matched to a gene: 4. The CDR3 here is CSARPGLAGVYEQYF. The DNA of the CDR3 is TGCAGTGCTAGACCCGGACTAGCGGGGGTCTACGAGCAGTACTTC.

This clonotype came up a few times. V usage is TRBV11-1 and J usage is TRBJ1-5; tentatively, D is TRBD1 (6 bases). V was shortened by 2 bases and J by 10 bases, with 12 bases between the two germline ends. The germline V gene encodes CDR1 SGHAT and CDR2 FQDESV (reference sequence). CDR3 size: 13 residues. The CDR3 nucleotides read TGTGCCAGCAGCTTATCCAGGGGCACACCCCAGCATTTT. Its protein product is CASSLSRGTPQHF.

In the case of this clonotype: One end of the junction fails to match germline, which may point to a read error. The chain joins TRBV25-1 to TRBJ2-1, with 8 bases matching TRBD1. The CDR3 is made up of 15 amino acids. Germline V lookup: CDR1 MGHDK, CDR2 SYGVNS. CDR3 DNA: TGTGTCAGCAGTGAGCCGGGACAGGTTTGGGCTGAGCAGTTCTTC. Its translation is CVSSEPGQVWAEQFF. Drawing the rest from reference TRBV25-1 and TRBJ2-1, the complete variable domain is EADIYQTPRYLVIGTGKKITLECSQTMGHDKMYWYQQDPGMELHLIHYSYGVNSTEKGDLSSESTVSRIRTEHFPLTLESARPSHTSQYLCVSSEPGQVWAEQFFGPGTRLTVL.

V gene TRBV5-5 combines with J gene TRBJ2-2; 7 nucleotides line up with TRBD2. CDR1 is SGHKS and CDR2 is YYEKEE in the germline V gene (reference sequence). After removal of 0 bases from V and 5 bases from J, the junction contained 10 bases not matched to a gene. This CDR3 has 17 amino acids. The CDR3 is CASSLERGLLKTGELFF. The CDR3 DNA is TGTGCCAGCAGCTTGGAGCGGGGTCTACTAAAAACCGGGGAGCTGTTTTTT.

This chain uses TRBV20-1 with TRBJ2-3; D ambiguous. There are 14 residues in the CDR3. V lost 0 bases and J lost 3, with 10 bases in between. CDR1 and CDR2 (germline): DFQATT, SNEGSKA (reference sequence). As DNA, the CDR3 is TGCAGTGCTAGAGATCTCCAGAAGACAGATACGCAGTATTTT. Translated, it gives CSARDLQKTDTQYF.

In its sample, this clonotype was seen a few times. This chain joins TRBV7-9 and TRBJ1-2; D possibly corresponds to TRBD1 (5 bases). Germline V CDR1 and CDR2: SEHNR, FQNEAQ (reference sequence). This CDR3 contains 14 residues. With 1 base removed from V and 8 bases from J, the gap between germline ends came to 14 bases. CDR3 sequence: CASSLGDGVRGYTF. The CDR3 coding sequence is TGTGCCAGCAGCTTAGGGGACGGCGTTCGCGGCTACACCTTC.

Only a few counts were recorded for this clonotype. This rearrangement joins TRBV7-2 to TRBJ2-3, with 7 nucleotides matching TRBD2. The CDR3 is 16 amino acids. Germline CDR1 and CDR2: SGHTA and FQGNSA. V lost 4 bases and J lost 5; bases outside the gene matches: 12. CDR3 sequence reads: CASSSRSGRAGDTQYF. As DNA, the CDR3 is TGTGCCAGCAGCTCAAGATCGGGGAGGGCAGGAGATACGCAGTATTTT.